The 27 T cell receptor beta chains given below trace back to one sample, sequenced in a study of OX40 agonist ivuxolimab in advanced cancers. The protocol was immunoSEQ multiplex PCR, while the TCRdb copy is restricted to in-frame clones and leaves out a portion. In the table there are about 43,000 clones, more than 75% of which are singletons. The starting material was CD4+ or CD8+ T cells sorted from blood, obtained in a trial of the OX40 agonist ivuxolimab. The source is an adult with an advanced solid tumor such as melanoma, head and neck, liver or kidney cancer.

This clone was counted at least ten times. This chain joins TRBV16 and TRBJ2-3; D might be TRBD1 (6 bases). CDR3 size: 14 residues. The germline CDR1 and CDR2 sequences are KGHSY and FQNENV. The V end was cut by 5 bases, the J end by 3 bases, with 12 bases between. The CDR3 DNA reads as TGTGCCAGCAGCGCGGGCAGGGGAACAGATACGCAGTATTTT. Translated, it gives CASSAGRGTDTQYF.

The chain links TRBV5-1 to TRBJ1-2; D not certain. The CDR3 covers 13 residues. V was shortened by 5 bases and J by 0 bases, with 8 bases between the two germline ends. Germline loops: CDR1 SGHRS, CDR2 YFSETQ. In DNA, the CDR3 is TGCGCCAGCAGGGCAGAGACTAACTATGGCTACACCTTC. It yields the protein CASRAETNYGYTF.

The chain carries TRBV27 and TRBJ1-6; 7 nucleotides match TRBD1. Losses at the gene ends were 8 bases for V and 14 bases for J; bases not matched to a gene: 12. CDR1 is MNHEY, CDR2 SMNVEV, per germline (reference sequence). The CDR3 length is 13 residues. The CDR3 sequence: CASRGSGGRALHF. CDR3 bases: TGTGCCAGCCGAGGGTCAGGGGGTAGGGCCCTCCACTTT.

This clone was picked up one time. J is TRBJ1-5 and V is TRBV5-1, with D possibly TRBD1 on 6 matching bases. V lost 0 bases and J 0 bases, leaving 16 bases between the germline ends. The CDR3 is 18 amino acids. Germline-derived CDR1 and CDR2 are SGHRS and YFSETQ. Here the CDR3 DNA reads TGCGCCAGCAGCTTGGATGCGACAGGTCACTTTAGCAATCAGCCCCAGCATTTT. Amino acids: CASSLDATGHFSNQPQHF.

As regards this clone: Its ends do not fully match the called genes, so a read error is possible. The chain combines TRBV19 with TRBJ2-7, with a tentative D call TRBD2 (6 bases). The germline CDR1 and CDR2 sequences are LNHDA and SQIVND (reference sequence). The CDR3 is made up of 13 amino acids. CDR3 protein: CAGSAAGSYEQYF. CDR3 nucleotides: TGTGCCGGTAGTGCCGCCGGGAGCTACGAGCAGTACTTC.

To note about this clone: The sample has other DNA sequences that encode this CDR3 too. The chain carries TRBV19 and TRBJ1-5; the D gene is possibly TRBD1 (6 bases). The CDR3 runs to 17 residues. Trimming shortened V by 5 bases and J by 5 bases, and 22 bases separated the two germline ends. Germline CDR1 LNHDA, CDR2 SQIVND (reference sequence). CDR3 sequence (DNA): TGTGCCAGTAGTCCGAGAACAGGGTCGGTAAGCGATCAGCCCCAGCATTTT. As protein: CASSPRTGSVSDQPQHF.

The V gene is TRBV11-2, the J gene TRBJ1-5; tentatively, D is TRBD1 (6 bases). CDR1 SGHAT and CDR2 FQNNGV come from the germline V gene. The CDR3 contains 13 residues. V lost 1 base to trimming and J lost 7 bases, with 8 bases between them. In nucleotides, the CDR3 is TGTGCCAGCAGCTTAGGAGGGGGGCAGCCCCAGCATTTT. It specifies CASSLGGGQPQHF.

In DNA, the CDR3 is TGTGCCAGCAGTTTACAAGGGACAGGGTATGAGCAGTTCTTC. It specifies CASSLQGTGYEQFF. V is TRBV27 and J is TRBJ2-1, with 9 bases lining up with TRBD1. Germline values: CDR1 MNHEY, CDR2 SMNVEV (reference sequence). The V and J ends lost 2 bases and 8 bases, in that order; junction bases with no gene match: 4. The CDR3 is 14 amino acids.

The genes are TRBV28 and TRBJ1-2; the D is unclear. This CDR3 is built from 16 residues. The germline gives CDR1 MDHEN, CDR2 SYDVKM. Trimming left V 3 bases short and J 5 bases short, with 19 bases between. The CDR3 coding sequence is TGTGCCAGCAGTTTCCCATCGTCGGCCCCTTTTTATGGCTACACCTTC. Translation: CASSFPSSAPFYGYTF.

V is TRBV18 and J is TRBJ2-3, with 8 nucleotides matching TRBD1. Germline V gene data show CDR1 as KGHSH and CDR2 as LQKENI. J was trimmed by 4 bases and V by 6 bases; bases with no gene match: 6. The CDR3 has 14 residues. As DNA, the CDR3 is TGTGCCAGCTCGCTGGACAGGGTTTCAGATACGCAGTATTTT. This sequence encodes CASSLDRVSDTQYF.

The V gene is TRBV7-2, the J gene TRBJ1-2; no firm D call. V lost 5 bases to trimming and J lost 5 bases, with 12 bases between them. In germline, CDR1 is SGHTA, CDR2 FQGNSA. The CDR3 covers 13 residues. The CDR3 DNA is TGTGCCAGCAGCCCAGGCGTACAGTATGGCTACACCTTC. Its protein product is CASSPGVQYGYTF.

The V gene is TRBV2, the J gene TRBJ2-2; no firm D call. The CDR3 extends over 14 amino acids. CDR1 is SNHLY, CDR2 FYNNEI, per germline. The V end lost 3 bases, the J end lost 4 bases, and 9 bases lay between the germline ends. CDR3 amino acids: CASSEAAVTGELFF. The CDR3 bases are TGTGCCAGCAGTGAGGCGGCGGTCACCGGGGAGCTGTTTTTT.

With respect to this clone: The junction departs from the called germline gene at one end, perhaps through a read error. This specimen includes other DNA sequences encoding the same CDR3. V is TRBV4-1 and J is TRBJ2-7; tentative D call: TRBD2 (7 bases). CDR1 and CDR2 (germline): MGHRA, YSYEKL. The CDR3 is 15 amino acids. The CDR3 reads CASSRSGTRNYEQYF. CDR3 sequence (DNA): TGCGCTAGCAGCCGGAGCGGGACACGTAACTACGAGCAGTACTTC.

The chain recombines TRBV28 with TRBJ2-7, with TRBD2 as a possible D gene (7 bases). Trimming removed 8 bases at V and 3 bases at J, with 17 bases between. Looked up from germline, CDR1 is MDHEN and CDR2 is SYDVKM. This CDR3 has 14 amino acids. The CDR3: CASARGGTLYEQYF. The CDR3 DNA follows: TGTGCCAGCGCAAGGGGGGGGACCCTCTACGAGCAGTACTTC.

V gene TRBV5-8 combines with J gene TRBJ2-7; the match to TRBD1 covers 9 bases. CDR3 length: 14 amino acids. In germline, CDR1 is SGHTS, CDR2 YDEGEE. Trimming removed 4 bases from V and 2 bases from J; junction bases left unmatched: 4. CDR3 sequence (DNA): TGTGCCAGCAGCAGGACAGGGGCGGCCTACGAGCAGTACTTC. Protein: CASSRTGAAYEQYF. The full variable domain, with the rest looked up from reference TRBV5-8 and TRBJ2-7, is EAGVTQSPTHLIKTRGQQATLRCSPISGHTSVYWYQQALGLGLQFLLWYDEGEERNRGNFPPRFSGRQFPNYSSELNVNALELEDSALYLCASSRTGAAYEQYFGPGTRLTVT.

The rearrangement uses TRBV28 and TRBJ1-5, with 9 nucleotides matching TRBD1. This CDR3 is built from 15 residues. CDR1 MDHEN and CDR2 SYDVKM come from the germline V gene. Trimming took 6 bases from V and 3 from J; bases not matched to a gene: 6. CDR3 coding DNA: TGTGCCAGCAGGTGGGACAGGGCAGCCAATCAGCCCCAGCATTTT. Its protein product is CASRWDRAANQPQHF.

The chain joins TRBV7-2 to TRBJ2-5, with 8 bases lining up with TRBD1. Germline V gives CDR1 SGHTA, CDR2 FQGNSA. With 2 bases clipped from V and 5 bases from J, the junction kept 1 base outside the gene matches. The CDR3 has 13 amino acids. The CDR3 loop reads CASSLYRGETQYF. As DNA, the CDR3 is TGTGCCAGCAGCTTATACAGGGGGGAGACCCAGTACTTC.

The chain links TRBV5-1 to TRBJ2-1, with 7 bases aligning to TRBD2. This CDR3 comprises 19 residues. The germline V gene has CDR1 SGHRS and CDR2 YFSETQ. V gave up 4 bases and J gave up 0 bases; unmatched junction bases: 16. This CDR3 is CASSVDGTSARSSYNEQFF. Here the CDR3 DNA reads TGCGCCAGCAGCGTCGACGGTACTAGCGCAAGGAGCTCCTACAATGAGCAGTTCTTC.

To note about this clone: A junction end diverges from the germline sequence, so it may reflect a read error. This chain uses TRBV5-1 with TRBJ2-1; 15 nucleotides agree with TRBD2. The CDR3 totals 16 residues. The germline CDR1 and CDR2 sequences are SGHRS and YFSETQ. The CDR3 sequence: CASSLGGLAGGHEQFF. Written as DNA, the CDR3 is TGCGCCAGCAGTTTGGGTGGACTAGCGGGAGGGCATGAGCAGTTCTTC.

The chain employs TRBV5-4 and TRBJ2-7, with TRBD2 identical over 10 bases. The CDR3 runs 14 residues. Germline lookup yields CDR1 SGHNT and CDR2 YYREEE (reference sequence). The V segment lost 5 bases and the J segment 3 bases; nucleotides outside the gene matches: 5. The CDR3 coding sequence is TGTGCCAGCAGACAAGCTAGCGGGAGCTACGAGCAGTACTTC. This gives the protein CASRQASGSYEQYF.

The V call is TRBV7-9, the J call TRBJ2-3; the match to TRBD2 covers 8 bases. The V and J ends lost 5 bases and 4 bases, in that order; junction bases with no gene match: 5. The CDR3 has 14 residues. Germline values: CDR1 SEHNR, CDR2 FQNEAQ (reference sequence). Here the CDR3 reads CASSTGLAADTQYF. The DNA of the CDR3 is TGTGCCAGCAGCACCGGACTAGCAGCAGATACGCAGTATTTT. Together with reference TRBV7-9 and TRBJ2-3, the CDR3 gives the full variable domain: DTGVSQNPRHKITKRGQNVTFRCDPISEHNRLYWYRQTLGQGPEFLTYFQNEAQLEKSRLLSDRFSAERPKGSFSTLEIQRTEQGDSAMYLCASSTGLAADTQYFGPGTRLTVL.

The chain recombines TRBV2 with TRBJ2-5; D possibly corresponds to TRBD1 (5 bases). Trimming removed 1 base from V and 3 bases from J, with 6 bases in between. CDR1 is SNHLY and CDR2 is FYNNEI in the germline V gene. This CDR3 contains 13 residues. The CDR3 bases are TGTGCCAGCAGTGAAGTCAGGGAAGAGACCCAGTACTTC. Translated: CASSEVREETQYF.

This chain's CDR3 is CASSFRTSRETQYF. CDR3 nucleotide sequence: TGTGCCAGCAGCTTTCGGACTAGTCGCGAGACCCAGTACTTC. The genes are TRBV7-8 and TRBJ2-5; 7 bases are shared with TRBD2. J was trimmed by 5 bases and V by 3 bases; bases with no gene match: 6. From germline, CDR1 is SGHVS and CDR2 FQNEAQ. The CDR3 spans 14 residues.

V and J are TRBV19 and TRBJ2-4; a possible D gene is TRBD2 (6 bases). Trimming stripped 3 bases from V and 0 bases from J, with 18 bases between. In germline, CDR1 is LNHDA, CDR2 SQIVND (reference sequence). The CDR3 extends over 18 amino acids. CDR3 protein: CASSMTLASSLAKNIQYF. As DNA, the CDR3 is TGTGCCAGTAGTATGACCCTAGCGTCTAGTCTAGCCAAAAACATTCAGTACTTC.

This clone was recorded only once. The rearrangement joins TRBV7-9 to TRBJ2-1; TRBD2 matches at 8 bases. The CDR3 contains 16 residues. After removal of 2 bases from V and 10 bases from J, the junction contained 13 bases not matched to a gene. The germline CDR1 and CDR2 sequences are SEHNR and FQNEAQ (reference sequence). The CDR3 spells CASSLSRGGFSKEQFF. For the CDR3, the DNA is TGTGCCAGCAGCTTAAGTCGGGGGGGCTTTTCTAAGGAGCAGTTCTTC.

The rearrangement links TRBV2 to TRBJ2-3, with D perhaps TRBD2 (5 bases). The CDR3 runs to 16 residues. Germline V lookup: CDR1 SNHLY, CDR2 FYNNEI. V was trimmed by 3 bases and J by 4 bases, leaving 17 bases between them. CDR3 sequence reads: CASSDLPRRVSDTQYF. CDR3 bases: TGTGCCAGCAGTGACCTACCCCGGCGGGTTTCAGATACGCAGTATTTT.

V and J are TRBV18 and TRBJ2-3; 13 bases agree with TRBD2. The CDR3 is made up of 17 amino acids. J lost 1 base, V lost 5 bases, and 6 bases had no gene match. CDR1 KGHSH and CDR2 LQKENI come from the germline V gene. CDR3 residues: CASSTRLAGGGTDTQYF. In DNA form, the CDR3 reads TGTGCCAGCTCAACCCGACTAGCGGGGGGCGGCACAGATACGCAGTATTTT.